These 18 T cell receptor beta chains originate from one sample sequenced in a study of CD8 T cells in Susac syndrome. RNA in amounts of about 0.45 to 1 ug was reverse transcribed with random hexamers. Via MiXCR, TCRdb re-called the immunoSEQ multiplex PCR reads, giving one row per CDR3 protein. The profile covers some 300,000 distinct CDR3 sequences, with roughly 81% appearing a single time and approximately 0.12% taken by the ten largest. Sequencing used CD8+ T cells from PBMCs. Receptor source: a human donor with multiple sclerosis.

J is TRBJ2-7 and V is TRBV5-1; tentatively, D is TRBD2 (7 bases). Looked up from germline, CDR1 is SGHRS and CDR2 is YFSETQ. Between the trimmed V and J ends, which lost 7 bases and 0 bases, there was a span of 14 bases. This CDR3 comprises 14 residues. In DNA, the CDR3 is TGCGCCAGCCGGGGGGCGGGAGCCTCCTACGAGCAGTACTTC. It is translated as CASRGAGASYEQYF.

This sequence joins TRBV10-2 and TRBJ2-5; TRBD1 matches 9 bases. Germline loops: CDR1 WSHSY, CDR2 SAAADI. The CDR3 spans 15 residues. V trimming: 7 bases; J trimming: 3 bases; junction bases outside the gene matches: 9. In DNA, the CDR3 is TGCGCCAGCAACCACAGGGGGCGAGGGAAAGAGACCCAGTACTTC. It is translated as CASNHRGRGKETQYF.

The CDR3 DNA follows: TGTGCCAGCAGCTTACTCCGACTAGCGGGTTACGGGCGGCCGGGTTCCTACGAGCAGTACTTC. As protein: CASSLLRLAGYGRPGSYEQYF. The J gene is TRBJ2-7, the V gene TRBV11-2; 10 nucleotides align to TRBD2. V lost 2 bases and J lost 1; bases outside the gene matches: 20. The V gene's germline CDR1 is SGHAT and CDR2 FQNNGV. This CDR3 comprises 21 residues.

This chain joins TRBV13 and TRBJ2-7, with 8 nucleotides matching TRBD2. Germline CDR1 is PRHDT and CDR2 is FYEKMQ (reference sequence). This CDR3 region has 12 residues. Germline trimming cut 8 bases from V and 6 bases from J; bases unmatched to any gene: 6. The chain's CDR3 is CASGSGRGEQYF. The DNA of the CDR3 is TGTGCCAGCGGCAGCGGGAGAGGCGAGCAGTACTTC.

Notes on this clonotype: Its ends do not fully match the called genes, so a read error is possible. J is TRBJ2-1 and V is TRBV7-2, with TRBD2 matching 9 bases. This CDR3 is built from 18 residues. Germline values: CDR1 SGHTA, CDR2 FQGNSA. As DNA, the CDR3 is TGTGCCAGCAGCCTAGCTAGTAGACTAGCGGCTACCTACAATGAGCAGTTCTTC. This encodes CASSLASRLAATYNEQFF.

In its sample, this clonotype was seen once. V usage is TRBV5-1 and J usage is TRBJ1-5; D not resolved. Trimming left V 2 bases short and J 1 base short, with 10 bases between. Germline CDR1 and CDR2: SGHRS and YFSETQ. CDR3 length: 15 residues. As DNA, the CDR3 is TGCGCCAGCAGCTTAGTGCCGGGGAGCAATCAGCCCCAGCATTTT. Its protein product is CASSLVPGSNQPQHF.

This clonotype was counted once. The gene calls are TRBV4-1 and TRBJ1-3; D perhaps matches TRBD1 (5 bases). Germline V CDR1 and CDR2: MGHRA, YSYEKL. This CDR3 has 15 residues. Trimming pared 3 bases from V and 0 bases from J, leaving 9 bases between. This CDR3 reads CASSQEDNSGNTIYF. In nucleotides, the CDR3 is TGCGCCAGCAGCCAGGAGGACAACTCTGGAAACACCATATATTTT.

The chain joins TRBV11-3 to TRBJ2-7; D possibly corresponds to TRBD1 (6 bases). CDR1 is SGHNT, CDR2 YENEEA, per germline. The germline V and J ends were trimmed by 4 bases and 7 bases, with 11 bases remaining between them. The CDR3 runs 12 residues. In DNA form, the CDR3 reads TGTGCCAGCAGCTGGGGACAATTGGAGCAGTACTTC. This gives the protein CASSWGQLEQYF.

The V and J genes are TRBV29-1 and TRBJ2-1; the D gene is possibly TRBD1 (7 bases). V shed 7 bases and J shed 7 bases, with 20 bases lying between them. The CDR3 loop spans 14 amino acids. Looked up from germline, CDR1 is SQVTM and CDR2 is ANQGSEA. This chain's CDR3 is CSASIGGTENEQFF. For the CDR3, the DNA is TGCAGCGCCTCTATAGGGGGGACAGAGAATGAGCAGTTCTTC.

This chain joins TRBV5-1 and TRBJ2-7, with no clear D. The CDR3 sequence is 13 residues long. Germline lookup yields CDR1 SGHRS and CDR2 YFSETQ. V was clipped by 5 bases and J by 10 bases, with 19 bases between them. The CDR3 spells CASSFGTLTDQYF. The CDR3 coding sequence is TGCGCCAGCAGTTTTGGAACCCTGACGGACCAGTACTTC. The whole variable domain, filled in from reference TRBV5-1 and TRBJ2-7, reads KAGVTQTPRYLIKTRGQQVTLSCSPISGHRSVSWYQQTPGQGLQFLFEYFSETQRNKGNFPGRFSGRQFSNSRSEMNVSTLELGDSALYLCASSFGTLTDQYFGPGTRLTVT.

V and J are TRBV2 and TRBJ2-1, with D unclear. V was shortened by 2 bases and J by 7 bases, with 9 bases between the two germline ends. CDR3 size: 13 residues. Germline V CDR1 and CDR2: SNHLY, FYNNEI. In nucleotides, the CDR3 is TGTGCCAGCAGTGAAATACCACAGAATGAGCAGTTCTTC. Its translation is CASSEIPQNEQFF.

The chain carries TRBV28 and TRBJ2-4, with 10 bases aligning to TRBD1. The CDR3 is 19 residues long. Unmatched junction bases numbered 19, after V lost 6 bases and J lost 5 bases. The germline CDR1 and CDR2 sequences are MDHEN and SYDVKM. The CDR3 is CASRTRTGGKGLAENIQYF. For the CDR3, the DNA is TGTGCCAGCAGGACAAGGACAGGGGGGAAGGGGCTAGCGGAAAACATTCAGTACTTC.

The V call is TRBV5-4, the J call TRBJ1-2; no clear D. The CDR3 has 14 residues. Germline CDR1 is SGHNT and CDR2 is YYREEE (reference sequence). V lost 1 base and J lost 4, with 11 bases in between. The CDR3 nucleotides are TGTGCCAGCAGCTTGACATCCATAGGCTATGGCTACACCTTC. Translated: CASSLTSIGYGYTF. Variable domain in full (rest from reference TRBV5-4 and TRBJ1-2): ETGVTQSPTHLIKTRGQQVTLRCSSQSGHNTVSWYQQALGQGPQFIFQYYREEENGRGNFPPRFSGLQFPNYSSELNVNALELDDSALYLCASSLTSIGYGYTFGSGTRLTVV.

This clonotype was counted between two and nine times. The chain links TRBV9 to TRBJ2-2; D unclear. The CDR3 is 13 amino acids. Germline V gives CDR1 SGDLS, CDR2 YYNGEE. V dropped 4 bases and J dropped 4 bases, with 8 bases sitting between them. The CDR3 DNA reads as TGTGCCAGCAGCCGGACCGGCACCGGGGAGCTGTTTTTT. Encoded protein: CASSRTGTGELFF. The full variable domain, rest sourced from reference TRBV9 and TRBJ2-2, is DSGVTQTPKHLITATGQRVTLRCSPRSGDLSVYWYQQSLDQGLQFLIQYYNGEERAKGNILERFSAQQFPDLHSELNLSSLELGDSALYFCASSRTGTGELFFGEGSRLTVL.

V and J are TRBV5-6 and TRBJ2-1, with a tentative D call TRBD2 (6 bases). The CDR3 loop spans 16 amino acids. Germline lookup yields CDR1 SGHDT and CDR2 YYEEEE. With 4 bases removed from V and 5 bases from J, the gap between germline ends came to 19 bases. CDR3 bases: TGTGCCAGCAGCAGCCCCCTAGCGTATCATCACAATGAGCAGTTCTTC. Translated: CASSSPLAYHHNEQFF.

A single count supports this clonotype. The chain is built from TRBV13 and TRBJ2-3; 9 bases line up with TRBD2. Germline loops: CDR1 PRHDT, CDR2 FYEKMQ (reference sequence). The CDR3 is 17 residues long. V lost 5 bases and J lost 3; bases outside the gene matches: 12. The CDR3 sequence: CASSPRASGVVTDTQYF. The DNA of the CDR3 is TGTGCCAGCAGCCCTAGGGCTAGCGGGGTGGTTACAGATACGCAGTATTTT.

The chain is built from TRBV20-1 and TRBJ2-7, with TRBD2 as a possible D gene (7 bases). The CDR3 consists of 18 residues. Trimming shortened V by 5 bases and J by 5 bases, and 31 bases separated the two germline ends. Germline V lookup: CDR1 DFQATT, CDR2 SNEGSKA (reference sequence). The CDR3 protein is CSASTPHGGGRRDDEQYF. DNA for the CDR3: TGCAGTGCTTCTACCCCGCATGGGGGCGGGAGACGAGACGACGAGCAGTACTTC.

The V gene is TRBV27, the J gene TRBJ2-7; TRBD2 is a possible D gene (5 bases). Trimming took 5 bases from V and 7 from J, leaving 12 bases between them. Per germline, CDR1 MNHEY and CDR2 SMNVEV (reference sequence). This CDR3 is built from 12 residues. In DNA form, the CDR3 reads TGTGCCAGCAGTCGGAGGCCTTGGGAGCAGTACTTC. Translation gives CASSRRPWEQYF.